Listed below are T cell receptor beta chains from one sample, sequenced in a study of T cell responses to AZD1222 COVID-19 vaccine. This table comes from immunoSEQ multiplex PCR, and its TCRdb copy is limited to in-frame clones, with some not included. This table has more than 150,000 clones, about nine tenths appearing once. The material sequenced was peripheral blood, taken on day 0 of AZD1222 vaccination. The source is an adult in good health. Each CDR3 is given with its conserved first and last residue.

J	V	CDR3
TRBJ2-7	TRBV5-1	CASSLGRGDRDEQYF
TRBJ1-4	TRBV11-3	CASSPGSWGATNEKLFF
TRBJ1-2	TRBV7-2	CASSRDRGVDGYTF
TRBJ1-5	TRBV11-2	CASSQLTGNQPQHF
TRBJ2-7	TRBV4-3	CASGRGAGYEQYF
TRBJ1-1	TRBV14	CASSQVDTGAFF
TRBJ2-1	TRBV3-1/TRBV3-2	CASSPAGGMLNEQFF
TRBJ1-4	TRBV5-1	CASGRGQENEKLFF
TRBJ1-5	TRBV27	CASSWGPNQPQHF
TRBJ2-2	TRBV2	CASSDFSRSGELFF
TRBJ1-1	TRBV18	CASSPNLGTGKTEAFF
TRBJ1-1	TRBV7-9	CASSTQEMNTEAFF
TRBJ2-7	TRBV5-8	CASSRRAQGNEQYF
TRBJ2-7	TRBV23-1	CASSQRGAPLDEQYF
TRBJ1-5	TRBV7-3	CASSLKGARQPQHF
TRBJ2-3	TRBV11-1	CASSLTRTDTQYF
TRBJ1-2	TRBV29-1	CSVEDRGVYGYTF
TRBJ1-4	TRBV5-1	CASSFDGQGSEKLFF
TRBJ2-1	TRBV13	CASSWGRPGNEQFF